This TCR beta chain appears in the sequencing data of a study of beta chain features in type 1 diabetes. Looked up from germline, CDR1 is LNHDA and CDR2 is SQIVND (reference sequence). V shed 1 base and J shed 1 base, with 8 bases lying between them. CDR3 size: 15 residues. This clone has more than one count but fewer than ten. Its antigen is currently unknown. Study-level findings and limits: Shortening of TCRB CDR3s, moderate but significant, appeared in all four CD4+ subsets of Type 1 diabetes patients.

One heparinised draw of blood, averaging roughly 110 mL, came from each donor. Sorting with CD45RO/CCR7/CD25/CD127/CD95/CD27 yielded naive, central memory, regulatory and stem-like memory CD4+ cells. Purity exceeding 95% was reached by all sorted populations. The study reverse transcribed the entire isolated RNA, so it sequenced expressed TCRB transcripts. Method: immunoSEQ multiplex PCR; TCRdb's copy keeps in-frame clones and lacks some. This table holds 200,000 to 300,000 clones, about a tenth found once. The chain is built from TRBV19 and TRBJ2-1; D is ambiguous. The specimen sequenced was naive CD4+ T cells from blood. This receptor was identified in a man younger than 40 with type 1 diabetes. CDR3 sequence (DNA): TGTGCCAGTAGTATAGTCCCAGTTTCCTACAATGAGCAGTTCTTC. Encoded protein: CASSIVPVSYNEQFF.